This T cell receptor (beta chain) was recovered during a study of blood T cells in healthy people across ages. The CDR3 runs to 16 residues. The germline CDR1 and CDR2 sequences are SGHAT and FQNNGV. Primers used in a second PCR of roughly 6 to 12 cycles were a sample-barcoded 5' primer and a J-beta primer mix. Each sample yielded at least 2.5 million CDR3-containing paired-end reads. TCRdb processed the 5' RACE reads anew with MiXCR; each CDR3 protein has one entry. In the table there are hundreds of thousands of distinct CDR3 sequences, roughly two fifths of which are singletons. Whole-study findings and limits: Without sorted subsets, naive and antigen-experienced compartments could not be conclusively compared.

Note on this clonotype: The antigen remains unidentified.

The specimen was blood. The TCR comes from a man older than 75 in good health. The chain carries TRBV11-2 and TRBJ2-5; 7 bases are shared with TRBD1. The last part of the DNA fits TRBJ2-7 better; the J call may be wrong. The CDR3 sequence: CASSPNRDRISYEQYF. CDR3 DNA sequence: TGTGCCAGCAGCCCGAACCGGGACAGAATTTCCTACGAGCAGTACTTC.